This TCR beta chain appears in the sequencing data of a study of read filtering for tumor transcriptome and immune sequencing. Background on the study: Fewer than 10 patients were R-ISS I, 16 were R-ISS II, about seven were R-ISS III. Whole-transcriptome libraries were prepared after DNase treatment. Study-level results: RNA-seq captured clonotypes less deeply and reliably than IR-seq.

The library was built from about 370 ng RNA with molecular barcoded adaptors for alpha/delta and beta/gamma chains. TCRdb reprocessed the reads via MiXCR and lists one record per CDR3 protein. This table holds 20,000 to 30,000 distinct CDR3 sequences, less than 25% found once. Between the trimmed V and J ends, which lost 6 bases and 3 bases, there was a span of 17 bases. The germline CDR1 and CDR2 sequences are SGHRS and YFSETQ. This CDR3 comprises 15 residues. This clonotype was seen more than once but under ten times. Its antigen is unknown. The V call is TRBV5-1, the J call TRBJ2-3, with a possible D match to TRBD2 (5 bases). The clonotype was recovered from a donor aged 40 or over with multiple myeloma. The sequencing input was a population of CD138-negative cells sorted from bone marrow. CDR3 DNA sequence: TGCGCCAGCACGGACTTCCTCGGTATGACAGATACGCAGTATTTT. It specifies CASTDFLGMTDTQYF.